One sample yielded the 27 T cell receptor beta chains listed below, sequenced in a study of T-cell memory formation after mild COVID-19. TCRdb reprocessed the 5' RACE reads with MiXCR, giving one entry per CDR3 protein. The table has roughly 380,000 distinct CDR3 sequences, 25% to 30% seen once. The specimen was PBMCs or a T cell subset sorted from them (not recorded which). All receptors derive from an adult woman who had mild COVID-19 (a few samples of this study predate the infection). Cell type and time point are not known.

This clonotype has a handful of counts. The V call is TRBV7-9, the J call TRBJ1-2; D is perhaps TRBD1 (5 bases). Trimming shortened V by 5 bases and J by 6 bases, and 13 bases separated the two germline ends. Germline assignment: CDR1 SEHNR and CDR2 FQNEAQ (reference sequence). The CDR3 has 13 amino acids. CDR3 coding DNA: TGTGCCAGCAGCCCTCGTGGGGGGGATGGCTACACCTTC. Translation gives CASSPRGGDGYTF. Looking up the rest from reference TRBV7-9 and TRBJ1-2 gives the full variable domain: DTGVSQNPRHKITKRGQNVTFRCDPISEHNRLYWYRQTLGQGPEFLTYFQNEAQLEKSRLLSDRFSAERPKGSFSTLEIQRTEQGDSAMYLCASSPRGGDGYTFGSGTRLTVV.

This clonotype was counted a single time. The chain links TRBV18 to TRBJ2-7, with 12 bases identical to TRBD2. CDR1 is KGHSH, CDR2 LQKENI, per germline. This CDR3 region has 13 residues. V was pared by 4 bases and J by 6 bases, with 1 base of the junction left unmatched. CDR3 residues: CASSQLAGGEQYF. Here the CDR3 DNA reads TGTGCCAGCTCACAACTAGCGGGAGGCGAGCAGTACTTC.

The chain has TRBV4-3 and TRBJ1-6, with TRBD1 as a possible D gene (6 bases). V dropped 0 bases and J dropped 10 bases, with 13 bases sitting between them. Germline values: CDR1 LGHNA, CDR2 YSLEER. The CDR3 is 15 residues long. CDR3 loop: CASSQDYRVLSPLHF. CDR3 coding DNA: TGCGCCAGCAGCCAAGATTACAGGGTCTTATCACCCCTCCACTTT.

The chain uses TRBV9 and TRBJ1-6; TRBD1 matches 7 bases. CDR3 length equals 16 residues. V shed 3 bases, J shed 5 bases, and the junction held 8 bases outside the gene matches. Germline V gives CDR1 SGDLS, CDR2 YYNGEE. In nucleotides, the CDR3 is TGTGCCAGCAGCGAGCACCCAGGGGGGCATAATTCACCCCTCCACTTT. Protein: CASSEHPGGHNSPLHF.

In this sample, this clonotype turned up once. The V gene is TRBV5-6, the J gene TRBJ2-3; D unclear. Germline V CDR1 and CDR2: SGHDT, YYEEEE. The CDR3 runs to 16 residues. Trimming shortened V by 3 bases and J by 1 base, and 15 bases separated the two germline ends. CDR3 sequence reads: CASSSLRAGGTDTQYF. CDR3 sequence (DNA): TGTGCCAGCAGCTCCCTTCGGGCCGGCGGCACAGATACGCAGTATTTT.

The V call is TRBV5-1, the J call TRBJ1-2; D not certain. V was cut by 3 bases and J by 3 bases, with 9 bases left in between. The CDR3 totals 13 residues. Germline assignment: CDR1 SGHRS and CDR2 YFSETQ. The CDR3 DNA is TGCGCCAGCAGCTCGGACGGGGACTATGGCTACACCTTC. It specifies CASSSDGDYGYTF.

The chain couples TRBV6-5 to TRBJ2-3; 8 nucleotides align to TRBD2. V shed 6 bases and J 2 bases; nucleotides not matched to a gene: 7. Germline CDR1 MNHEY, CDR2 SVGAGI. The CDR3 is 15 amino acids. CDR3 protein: CASSDRGGATDTQYF. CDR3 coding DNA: TGTGCCAGCAGCGACCGGGGGGGAGCCACAGATACGCAGTATTTT.

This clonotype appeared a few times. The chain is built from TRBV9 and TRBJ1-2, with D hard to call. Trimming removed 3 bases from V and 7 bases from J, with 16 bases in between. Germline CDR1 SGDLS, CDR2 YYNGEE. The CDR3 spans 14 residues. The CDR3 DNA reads TGTGCCAGCAGCGGGACCGTCCAATATGGTGGCTACACCTTC. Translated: CASSGTVQYGGYTF.

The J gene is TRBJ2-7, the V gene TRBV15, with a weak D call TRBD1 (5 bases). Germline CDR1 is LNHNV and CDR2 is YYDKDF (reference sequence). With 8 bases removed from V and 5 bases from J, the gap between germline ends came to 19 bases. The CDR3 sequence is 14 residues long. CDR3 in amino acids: CATRSYKGSDEQYF. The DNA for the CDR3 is TGTGCCACCCGGAGTTATAAGGGGTCGGACGAGCAGTACTTC.

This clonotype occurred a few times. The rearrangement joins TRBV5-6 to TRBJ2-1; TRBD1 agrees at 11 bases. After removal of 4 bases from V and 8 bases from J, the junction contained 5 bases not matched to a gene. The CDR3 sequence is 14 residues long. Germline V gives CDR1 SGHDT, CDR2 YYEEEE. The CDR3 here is CASSPGTGGDEQFF. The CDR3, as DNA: TGTGCCAGCAGCCCCGGGACAGGGGGGGATGAGCAGTTCTTC.

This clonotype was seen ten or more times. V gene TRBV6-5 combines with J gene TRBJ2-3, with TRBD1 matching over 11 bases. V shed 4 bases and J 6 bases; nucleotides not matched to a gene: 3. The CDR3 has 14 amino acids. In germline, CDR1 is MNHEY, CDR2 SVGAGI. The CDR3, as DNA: TGTGCCAGCAGTTCCGGACAGGGGGCCGATACGCAGTATTTT. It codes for CASSSGQGADTQYF.

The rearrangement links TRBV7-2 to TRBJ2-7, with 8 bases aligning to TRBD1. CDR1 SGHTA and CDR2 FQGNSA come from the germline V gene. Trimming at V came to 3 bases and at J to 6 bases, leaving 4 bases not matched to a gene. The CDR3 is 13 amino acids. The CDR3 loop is CASSLDRVSEQYF. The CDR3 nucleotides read TGTGCCAGCAGCTTGGACAGGGTGAGCGAGCAGTACTTC.

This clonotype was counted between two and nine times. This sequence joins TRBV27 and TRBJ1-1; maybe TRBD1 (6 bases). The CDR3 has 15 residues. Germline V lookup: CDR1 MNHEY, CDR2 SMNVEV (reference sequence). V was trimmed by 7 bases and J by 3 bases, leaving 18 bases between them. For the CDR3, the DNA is TGTGCCAGCACCCTGAGTCGGCAGGGGTACACTGAAGCTTTCTTT. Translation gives CASTLSRQGYTEAFF.

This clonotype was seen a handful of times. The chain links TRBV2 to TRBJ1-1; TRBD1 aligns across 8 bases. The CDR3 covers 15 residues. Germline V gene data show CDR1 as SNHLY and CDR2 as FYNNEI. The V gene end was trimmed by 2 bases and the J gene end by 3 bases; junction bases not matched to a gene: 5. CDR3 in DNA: TGTGCCAGCAGTGAACCACAGGGGGAGGACACTGAAGCTTTCTTT. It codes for CASSEPQGEDTEAFF.

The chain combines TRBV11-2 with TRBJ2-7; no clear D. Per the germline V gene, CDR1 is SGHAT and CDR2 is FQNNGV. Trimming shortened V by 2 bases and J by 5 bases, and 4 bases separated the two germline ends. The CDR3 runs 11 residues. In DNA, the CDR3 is TGTGCCAGCAGCTTAAATGACGAGCAGTACTTC. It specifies CASSLNDEQYF. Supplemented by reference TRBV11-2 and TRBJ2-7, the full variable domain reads EAGVAQSPRYKIIEKRQSVAFWCNPISGHATLYWYQQILGQGPKLLIQFQNNGVVDDSQLPKDRFSAERLKGVDSTLKIQPAKLEDSAVYLCASSLNDEQYFGPGTRLTVT.

For the CDR3, the DNA is TGCGCCAGCAGCCAAGATCTTGCAGGGGTCGAGCAGTACTTC. Encoded protein: CASSQDLAGVEQYF. J is TRBJ2-7 and V is TRBV4-3; D is possibly TRBD1 (6 bases). The V end was cut by 0 bases, the J end by 6 bases, with 12 bases between. Germline lookup yields CDR1 LGHNA and CDR2 YSLEER. This CDR3 has 14 amino acids.

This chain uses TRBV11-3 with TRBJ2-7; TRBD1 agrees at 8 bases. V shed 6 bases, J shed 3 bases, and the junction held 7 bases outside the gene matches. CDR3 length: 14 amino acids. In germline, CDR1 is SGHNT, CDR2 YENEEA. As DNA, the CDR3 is TGTGCCAGCAGTTACAGGGGGATTCTCTACGAGCAGTACTTC. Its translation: CASSYRGILYEQYF.

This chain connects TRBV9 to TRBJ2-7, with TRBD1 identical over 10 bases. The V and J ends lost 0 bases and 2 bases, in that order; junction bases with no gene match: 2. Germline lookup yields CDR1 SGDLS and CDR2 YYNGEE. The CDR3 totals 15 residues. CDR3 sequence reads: CASSVEDRGAYEQYF. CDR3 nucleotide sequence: TGTGCCAGCAGCGTAGAGGACAGGGGGGCCTACGAGCAGTACTTC.

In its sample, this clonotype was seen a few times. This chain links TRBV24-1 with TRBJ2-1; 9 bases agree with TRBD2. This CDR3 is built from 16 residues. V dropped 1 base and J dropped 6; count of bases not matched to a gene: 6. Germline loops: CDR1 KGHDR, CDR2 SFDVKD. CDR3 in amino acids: CATSDFWRGGRNEQFF. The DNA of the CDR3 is TGTGCCACCAGTGATTTCTGGCGGGGGGGCCGCAATGAGCAGTTCTTC.

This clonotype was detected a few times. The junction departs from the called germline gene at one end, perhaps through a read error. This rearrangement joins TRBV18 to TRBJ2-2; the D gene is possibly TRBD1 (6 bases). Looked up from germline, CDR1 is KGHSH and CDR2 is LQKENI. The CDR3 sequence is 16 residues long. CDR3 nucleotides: TGTGCCAGCTCACCACGGAGTCAGGGGAACACCGGGGAGCTGATTTTT. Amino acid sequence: CASSPRSQGNTGELIF.

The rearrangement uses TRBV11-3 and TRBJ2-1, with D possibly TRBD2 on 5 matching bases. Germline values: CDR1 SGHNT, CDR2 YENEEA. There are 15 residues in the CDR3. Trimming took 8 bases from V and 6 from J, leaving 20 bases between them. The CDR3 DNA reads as TGTGCCAGCTCCCCCGGGGAACTAGGGCGCAATGAGCAGTTCTTC. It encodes CASSPGELGRNEQFF. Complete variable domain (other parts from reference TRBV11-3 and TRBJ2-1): EAGVVQSPRYKIIEKKQPVAFWCNPISGHNTLYWYLQNLGQGPELLIRYENEEAVDDSQLPKDRFSAERLKGVDSTLKIQPAELGDSAVYLCASSPGELGRNEQFFGPGTRLTVL.

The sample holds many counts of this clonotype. This chain's CDR3 is CASSGFGGELFF. CDR3 nucleotide sequence: TGTGCCAGCAGTGGGTTTGGCGGGGAGCTGTTTTTT. The rearrangement links TRBV6-2 or TRBV6-3 to TRBJ2-2, with no clear D. V was cut by 5 bases and J by 7 bases, with 8 bases left in between. In germline, CDR1 is MNHEY, CDR2 SVGEGT. The CDR3 has 12 amino acids.

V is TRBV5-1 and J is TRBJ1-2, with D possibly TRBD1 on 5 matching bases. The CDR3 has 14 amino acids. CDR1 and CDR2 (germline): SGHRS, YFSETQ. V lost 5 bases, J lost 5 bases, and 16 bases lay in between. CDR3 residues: CASRSDDSPYGYTF. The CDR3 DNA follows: TGCGCCAGCAGATCCGACGACAGTCCGTATGGCTACACCTTC.

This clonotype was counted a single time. This CDR3 reads CASNKQHNTEAFF. The CDR3 DNA follows: TGTGCCAGCAATAAACAGCACAACACTGAAGCTTTCTTT. V and J are TRBV12-3 or TRBV12-4 and TRBJ1-1; D gene unclear. This CDR3 is built from 13 residues. Trimming removed 7 bases from V and 2 bases from J, with 11 bases in between.

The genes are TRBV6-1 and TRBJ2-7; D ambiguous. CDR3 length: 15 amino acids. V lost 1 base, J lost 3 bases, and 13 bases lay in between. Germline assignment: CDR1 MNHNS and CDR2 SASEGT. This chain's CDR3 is CASSEGVLYDYEQYF. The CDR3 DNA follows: TGTGCCAGCAGTGAAGGGGTGCTTTACGACTACGAGCAGTACTTC.

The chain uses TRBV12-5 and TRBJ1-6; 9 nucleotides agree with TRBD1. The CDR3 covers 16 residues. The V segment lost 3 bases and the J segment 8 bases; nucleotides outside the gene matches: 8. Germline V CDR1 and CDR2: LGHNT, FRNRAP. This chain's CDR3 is CASGLWDRAVDSPLHF. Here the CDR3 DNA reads TGTGCTAGTGGTTTATGGGACAGGGCGGTGGATTCACCCCTCCACTTT.

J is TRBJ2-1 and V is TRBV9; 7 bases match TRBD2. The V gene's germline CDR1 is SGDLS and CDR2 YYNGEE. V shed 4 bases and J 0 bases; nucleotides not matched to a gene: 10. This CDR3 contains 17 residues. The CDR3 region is CASSPRGRDSSYNEQFF. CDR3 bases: TGTGCCAGCAGCCCCCGAGGGAGGGATAGCTCCTACAATGAGCAGTTCTTC.